The rows below give T cell receptor beta chains drawn from one sample of a study of tumor-infiltrating lymphocytes in localized non-small cell lung cancer. The repertoire was sequenced with immunoSEQ multiplex PCR; TCRdb's copy has only in-frame clones and lacks some. This table has 9,000 to 10,000 clones, less than 80% appearing once. Specimen: lung tumor tissue. These receptors originate from a human donor with non-small cell lung cancer. Each CDR3 is given with its conserved first and last residue. Each record gives: clone size, D gene, V gene, J gene, CDR3 DNA, CDR3 protein. D genes are given only for firm matches. The listing skips clone size in some rows; elsewhere it reads once, few, many or a size class.

clone size: NA
D gene: NA
V gene: TRBV9
J gene: TRBJ2-7
CDR3 DNA: TGTGCCAGCAGCCCGAAGACAGGAGTATCCTACGAGCAGTACTTC
CDR3 protein: CASSPKTGVSYEQYF

clone size: NA
D gene: TRBD1
V gene: TRBV5-6
J gene: TRBJ1-3
CDR3 DNA: TGTGCCAGCAGCAGGGGGCCTGGAAACACCATATATTTT
CDR3 protein: CASSRGPGNTIYF

clone size: NA
D gene: NA
V gene: TRBV12-5
J gene: TRBJ1-5
CDR3 DNA: TGTGCTAGTGGTTTTGGAAAACCCCAGCATTTT
CDR3 protein: CASGFGKPQHF

clone size: NA
D gene: NA
V gene: TRBV5-1
J gene: TRBJ1-1
CDR3 DNA: TGCGCCAGCAGCCCCCGATGGGGGGGGAACACTGAAGCTTTCTTT
CDR3 protein: CASSPRWGGNTEAFF

clone size: medium-sized
D gene: NA
V gene: TRBV11-3
J gene: TRBJ2-5
CDR3 DNA: TGTGCCAGCAGCTTAGATGGTAGAGGGGAAGAGACCCAGTACTTC
CDR3 protein: CASSLDGRGEETQYF

clone size: NA
D gene: NA
V gene: TRBV19
J gene: TRBJ1-1
CDR3 DNA: TGTGCCAGTAGTATGGGGGGCCCCACTGAAGCTTTCTTT
CDR3 protein: CASSMGGPTEAFF

clone size: NA
D gene: NA
V gene: TRBV6-6
J gene: TRBJ1-2
CDR3 DNA: TGTGCCAGCAGTCGTAGCGGGGTGGGTGGCTACACCTTC
CDR3 protein: CASSRSGVGGYTF

clone size: few
D gene: NA
V gene: TRBV7-8
J gene: TRBJ1-2
CDR3 DNA: TGTGCCAGCAGCCCTGTTGTGACTTTAATTGGTGACTATGGCTACACCTTC
CDR3 protein: CASSPVVTLIGDYGYTF

clone size: NA
D gene: TRBD2
V gene: TRBV27
J gene: TRBJ2-2
CDR3 DNA: TGTGCCAGCAGTTTATTCCCTAGCGGGAGGACCGGGGAGCTGTTTTTT
CDR3 protein: CASSLFPSGRTGELFF

clone size: once
D gene: TRBD2
V gene: TRBV10-2
J gene: TRBJ2-7
CDR3 DNA: TGCGCCAGCAGTGAGAGGACTAGCGGGCCCCTAGTCTCCTACGAGCAGTACTTC
CDR3 protein: CASSERTSGPLVSYEQYF

clone size: NA
D gene: NA
V gene: TRBV5-4
J gene: TRBJ2-1
CDR3 DNA: TGTGCCAGCAGCTTGGCCTACTACAATGAGCAGTTCTTC
CDR3 protein: CASSLAYYNEQFF

clone size: NA
D gene: NA
V gene: TRBV4-1
J gene: TRBJ2-5
CDR3 DNA: TGCGCCAGCAGCCAAGATGCCGAGACGGTGTACCAAGAGACCCAGTACTTC
CDR3 protein: CASSQDAETVYQETQYF

clone size: NA
D gene: NA
V gene: TRBV7-2
J gene: TRBJ2-2
CDR3 DNA: TGTGCCAGCAGCTTAGGTGGGACCTCTGGGGAGCTGTTTTTT
CDR3 protein: CASSLGGTSGELFF

clone size: NA
D gene: NA
V gene: TRBV5-5
J gene: TRBJ1-1
CDR3 DNA: TGTGCCAGCAGCTTGGTCCCAGTGAACACTGAAGCTTTCTTT
CDR3 protein: CASSLVPVNTEAFF

clone size: once
D gene: NA
V gene: TRBV5-4
J gene: TRBJ1-2
CDR3 DNA: TGTGCCAGCAGTCAACAGGGAAACTATGGCTACACCTTC
CDR3 protein: CASSQQGNYGYTF

clone size: few
D gene: TRBD1
V gene: TRBV7-9
J gene: TRBJ2-7
CDR3 DNA: TGTGCCAGCAGCTTCACAGGGGGCTCGACCTACGAGCAGTACTTC
CDR3 protein: CASSFTGGSTYEQYF

clone size: few
D gene: NA
V gene: TRBV30
J gene: TRBJ1-6
CDR3 DNA: TGTGCCTGGAGCGTGACAGGAATCTATAATTCACCCCTCCACTTT
CDR3 protein: CAWSVTGIYNSPLHF

clone size: once
D gene: NA
V gene: TRBV18
J gene: TRBJ2-6
CDR3 DNA: TGTGCCAGCTCCCGACTCCTCTCTGGGGCCAACGTCCTGACTTTC
CDR3 protein: CASSRLLSGANVLTF

clone size: NA
D gene: NA
V gene: TRBV25-1
J gene: TRBJ1-4
CDR3 DNA: TGTGCCAGCAGTGAGGGACCCTCTAAAGCTGAAAAACTGTTTTTT
CDR3 protein: CASSEGPSKAEKLFF

clone size: once
D gene: TRBD1
V gene: TRBV7-4
J gene: TRBJ1-5
CDR3 DNA: TGTGCCAGCAGCCCTGACAGGGAATGGCGGCCCCAGCATTTT
CDR3 protein: CASSPDREWRPQHF

clone size: NA
D gene: NA
V gene: TRBV7-9
J gene: TRBJ1-5
CDR3 DNA: TGTGCCAGCAGCTCCCCGGGGGGAGGAGGATTCGATCAGCCCCAGCATTTT
CDR3 protein: CASSSPGGGGFDQPQHF

clone size: NA
D gene: NA
V gene: TRBV5-1
J gene: TRBJ1-1
CDR3 DNA: TGCGCCAGCAGCATAAAGGACACTGAAGCTTTCTTT
CDR3 protein: CASSIKDTEAFF

clone size: NA
D gene: TRBD2
V gene: TRBV7-2
J gene: TRBJ2-1
CDR3 DNA: TGTGCCAGCAGCTCTAAGACTAGCGGGGGTAGAAATGAGCAGTTCTTC
CDR3 protein: CASSSKTSGGRNEQFF

clone size: NA
D gene: TRBD1
V gene: TRBV27
J gene: TRBJ2-1
CDR3 DNA: TGTGCCAGCAGTTTATCGATAGGACAGGGGCAGTTCTTC
CDR3 protein: CASSLSIGQGQFF

clone size: NA
D gene: TRBD1
V gene: TRBV7-6
J gene: TRBJ2-7
CDR3 DNA: TGTGCCAGCAGCCTCGGACAGGGTCCACACGAGCAGTACTTC
CDR3 protein: CASSLGQGPHEQYF

clone size: NA
D gene: NA
V gene: TRBV7-2
J gene: TRBJ2-1
CDR3 DNA: TGTGCCAGCAGGGAGGGGGGGTCCTACAATGAGCAGTTCTTC
CDR3 protein: CASREGGSYNEQFF

clone size: NA
D gene: NA
V gene: TRBV5-1
J gene: TRBJ2-6
CDR3 DNA: TGCGCCAGCAGCATTGATTCCCGGACCGTCCTGACTTTC
CDR3 protein: CASSIDSRTVLTF

clone size: NA
D gene: TRBD1
V gene: TRBV7-2
J gene: TRBJ2-2
CDR3 DNA: TGTGCCAGCAGCCTCCAGGGGGTCTACACCGGGGAGCTGTTTTTT
CDR3 protein: CASSLQGVYTGELFF

clone size: NA
D gene: NA
V gene: TRBV10-3
J gene: TRBJ2-7
CDR3 DNA: TGTGCCATCAGTGAGTCAACAGGGTTGAAAGACGAGCAGTACTTC
CDR3 protein: CAISESTGLKDEQYF

clone size: few
D gene: NA
V gene: TRBV11-2
J gene: TRBJ1-1
CDR3 DNA: TGTGCCAGCAGCTTAAGTCAGGGAAGTTCCACTGAAGCTTTCTTT
CDR3 protein: CASSLSQGSSTEAFF

clone size: NA
D gene: TRBD1
V gene: TRBV5-6
J gene: TRBJ2-3
CDR3 DNA: TGTGCCAGCAGCGGGCAGGGGGCTTTAGATACGCAGTATTTT
CDR3 protein: CASSGQGALDTQYF

clone size: NA
D gene: TRBD2
V gene: TRBV19
J gene: TRBJ2-7
CDR3 DNA: TGTGCCAGTAGTAGGCTAGCGGGAGCGTACGAGCAGTACTTC
CDR3 protein: CASSRLAGAYEQYF

clone size: NA
D gene: TRBD1
V gene: TRBV6-1
J gene: TRBJ2-4
CDR3 DNA: TGTGCCAGTCTGGGAGGGACAGGGAAAAACATTCAGTACTTC
CDR3 protein: CASLGGTGKNIQYF

clone size: NA
D gene: TRBD1
V gene: TRBV11-2
J gene: TRBJ2-1
CDR3 DNA: TGTGCCAGCAGCTTTAAACAGGGGCGCAATGAGCAGTTCTTC
CDR3 protein: CASSFKQGRNEQFF

clone size: once
D gene: NA
V gene: TRBV6-1
J gene: TRBJ2-7
CDR3 DNA: TGTGCCAGCAGTGAAAGAGGAACAGGTTCCTACGAGCAGTACTTC
CDR3 protein: CASSERGTGSYEQYF

clone size: NA
D gene: TRBD2
V gene: TRBV7-2
J gene: TRBJ2-7
CDR3 DNA: TGTGCCAGCAGATTGACTAGCGGGGGGTCCTACGAGCAGTACTTC
CDR3 protein: CASRLTSGGSYEQYF

clone size: once
D gene: TRBD2
V gene: TRBV27
J gene: TRBJ2-5
CDR3 DNA: TGTGCCAGCAGTTACATTAGCGGGGGGATGGTGGAGACCCAGTACTTC
CDR3 protein: CASSYISGGMVETQYF

clone size: NA
D gene: TRBD1
V gene: TRBV30
J gene: TRBJ1-5
CDR3 DNA: TGTGCCTGGAGCGGACAGGGAAATCAGCCCCAGCATTTT
CDR3 protein: CAWSGQGNQPQHF

clone size: NA
D gene: NA
V gene: TRBV7-9
J gene: TRBJ1-5
CDR3 DNA: TGTGCCAGCAGCTCCACAGGGTTAGCACATCAGCCCCAGCATTTT
CDR3 protein: CASSSTGLAHQPQHF

clone size: NA
D gene: TRBD1
V gene: TRBV5-4
J gene: TRBJ2-7
CDR3 DNA: TGTGCCAGCAGCGGACCCGATGGACAGGGAGCCTACGAGCAGTACTTC
CDR3 protein: CASSGPDGQGAYEQYF

clone size: few
D gene: TRBD2
V gene: TRBV7-9
J gene: TRBJ2-7
CDR3 DNA: TGTGCCAGCAGCTTAACCGGGGGGGGGAACTACGAGCAGTACTTC
CDR3 protein: CASSLTGGGNYEQYF

clone size: NA
D gene: NA
V gene: TRBV29-1
J gene: TRBJ1-2
CDR3 DNA: TGCAGCGTTGAGGCGGGACGGTCGGGACTGAACTATGGCTACACCTTC
CDR3 protein: CSVEAGRSGLNYGYTF

clone size: NA
D gene: TRBD1
V gene: TRBV7-3
J gene: TRBJ2-2
CDR3 DNA: TGTGCCAGCAGCTTAAAACTCTGGATTGGAGGGACAGGGAACACCGGGGAGCTGTTTTTT
CDR3 protein: CASSLKLWIGGTGNTGELFF

clone size: NA
D gene: TRBD1
V gene: TRBV19
J gene: TRBJ1-2
CDR3 DNA: TGTGCCAGTAGTATAGTATCTCAGGGGGCTCGGAATGGCTACACCTTC
CDR3 protein: CASSIVSQGARNGYTF

clone size: once
D gene: TRBD2
V gene: TRBV5-1
J gene: TRBJ2-5
CDR3 DNA: TGCGCCAGCAGCATTGGGGGGACTAGCGGGACGACCAGAGAGACCCAGTACTTC
CDR3 protein: CASSIGGTSGTTRETQYF

clone size: NA
D gene: TRBD2
V gene: TRBV29-1
J gene: TRBJ2-2
CDR3 DNA: TGCAGCGACCGACTAGCGGGGGGTAGCGAGCTGTTTTTT
CDR3 protein: CSDRLAGGSELFF

clone size: NA
D gene: TRBD1
V gene: TRBV18
J gene: TRBJ1-2
CDR3 DNA: TGTGCCAGCTCAGCGACAGGGCAAGACTATGGCTACACCTTC
CDR3 protein: CASSATGQDYGYTF

clone size: NA
D gene: NA
V gene: TRBV6-5
J gene: TRBJ1-1
CDR3 DNA: TGTGCCAGCAGTTCCCAGGGTGGGAGAAACACTGAAGCTTTCTTT
CDR3 protein: CASSSQGGRNTEAFF

clone size: NA
D gene: NA
V gene: TRBV9
J gene: TRBJ1-5
CDR3 DNA: TGTGCCAGCAGTAGTGGAGGATATAGCAATCAGCCCCAGCATTTT
CDR3 protein: CASSSGGYSNQPQHF

clone size: few
D gene: NA
V gene: TRBV10-3
J gene: TRBJ1-1
CDR3 DNA: TGTGCGACGGGAGTGAACACTGAAGCTTTCTTT
CDR3 protein: CATGVNTEAFF

clone size: NA
D gene: TRBD1
V gene: TRBV7-3
J gene: TRBJ2-2
CDR3 DNA: TGTGCCAGCAGCTTAGGAGGACAGGGGGCCACCGGGGAGCTGTTTTTT
CDR3 protein: CASSLGGQGATGELFF

clone size: NA
D gene: TRBD1
V gene: TRBV12-5
J gene: TRBJ1-5
CDR3 DNA: TGTGCTAGTGGTTTTGGGACAGGCAATCAGCCCCAGCATTTT
CDR3 protein: CASGFGTGNQPQHF

clone size: few
D gene: NA
V gene: TRBV5-4
J gene: TRBJ1-5
CDR3 DNA: TGTGCCAGCAGCTTGGGGGCAGGGGAGGACCAGCCCCAGCATTTT
CDR3 protein: CASSLGAGEDQPQHF

clone size: NA
D gene: NA
V gene: TRBV7-9
J gene: TRBJ1-2
CDR3 DNA: TGTGCCAGCAGCTCGACGATGGGGGTTGACTATGGCTACACCTTC
CDR3 protein: CASSSTMGVDYGYTF

clone size: NA
D gene: NA
V gene: TRBV5-1
J gene: TRBJ2-5
CDR3 DNA: TGCGCCAGCAGCTTGGACAGGGCCGAAGAGACCCAGTACTTC
CDR3 protein: CASSLDRAEETQYF

clone size: medium-sized
D gene: TRBD1
V gene: TRBV27
J gene: TRBJ1-1
CDR3 DNA: TGTGCCAGCAGGACAGGGGGCGCGAACACTGAAGCTTTCTTT
CDR3 protein: CASRTGGANTEAFF

clone size: NA
D gene: NA
V gene: TRBV14
J gene: TRBJ2-7
CDR3 DNA: TGTGCCAGCAGCCAAGATCCCCCCAAGGGGTACGAGCAGTACTTC
CDR3 protein: CASSQDPPKGYEQYF

clone size: NA
D gene: TRBD2
V gene: TRBV11-2
J gene: TRBJ2-7
CDR3 DNA: TGTGCCAGCAGCTCACCCTGGGCTGGGACTAGCGGGAGTTACTACGAGCAGTACTTC
CDR3 protein: CASSSPWAGTSGSYYEQYF